Sequencing of this T cell receptor (beta chain) was carried out in a study of regulatory T cells in long-lasting Graves disease. The CDR3 runs 13 residues. Germline-derived CDR1 and CDR2 are SNHLY and FYNNEI. J was trimmed by 8 bases and V by 7 bases; bases with no gene match: 10. This clonotype was seen many times. Indicated time point: newly diagnosed GD, antithyroid drugs for less than 3 months. The TCR library was made from RNA that had been extracted from PBMCs in TRIzol. Sequencing libraries for TCR beta were prepared with iRepertoire HTBI primers and Arm-PCR of CDR3 regions. TCRdb called the multiplex PCR reads again in MiXCR, with one record for every CDR3 protein. The sample yields roughly 560,000 distinct CDR3 sequences, approximately 12% seen once. The same sample was also used in a study of T cells in Graves' hyperthyroidism and ophthalmopathy.

The chain is built from TRBV2 and TRBJ1-1, with 7 bases aligning to TRBD1. This specimen consisted of peripheral blood mononuclear cells (PBMCs), obtained at new diagnosis, from a patient treated with antithyroid drugs. The sequence was collected from a woman in her 30s with Graves disease. The CDR3 sequence is CASITPPGQEAFF. The CDR3 nucleotides are TGTGCCAGCATAACTCCTCCGGGACAGGAAGCTTTCTTT.